This TCR beta chain stems from a study of CD8 T cells in Susac syndrome. Study conclusions and caveats: As the study acknowledged, the number of individuals who were part of its TCR sequencing and HLA analysis was relatively small.

Random hexamers were used to reverse transcribe the RNA input (about 0.5 to 1 ug). The method of amplification for TCR beta CDR3 was immunoSEQ multiplex PCR, covering 54 Vbeta and 13 Jbeta. TCRdb itself ran the immunoSEQ multiplex PCR reads through MiXCR, one entry per CDR3 protein. The table has some 200,000 distinct CDR3 sequences, nearly 97% seen once. Notes on this clonotype: What it binds is not known.

Germline values: CDR1 DFQATT, CDR2 SNEGSKA (reference sequence). CDR3 length: 13 amino acids. Trimming removed 6 bases at V and 1 base at J, with 12 bases between. The sequence was obtained from a human donor with multiple sclerosis. The J gene is TRBJ1-1, the V gene TRBV20-1; D perhaps matches TRBD1 (5 bases). Input material: CD4+ T cells from PBMCs. The CDR3 spells CSAGRTPNTEAFF. The CDR3 DNA sequence: TGCAGTGCGGGTAGGACACCGAACACTGAAGCTTTCTTT.